What follows are 3 T cell receptor beta chains derived from one specimen sequenced in a study of blood T cell repertoires in COVID-19. Assay: immunoSEQ multiplex PCR; the TCRdb copy retains only in-frame clones and omits some. The sample records 200,000 to 250,000 clones, about 85% being singletons. The sequencing sample was made of peripheral blood. These receptors were taken from a woman aged 18-29 years who had recovered from COVID-19.

The chain couples TRBV13 to TRBJ2-7, with 10 nucleotides matching TRBD1. The CDR3 is made up of 17 amino acids. The germline V gene has CDR1 PRHDT and CDR2 FYEKMQ (reference sequence). V dropped 5 bases and J dropped 0; count of bases not matched to a gene: 10. DNA of the CDR3: TGTGCCAGCAGCGTGGGACAGGGGCCCTCTAGCTCCTACGAGCAGTACTTC. It yields the protein CASSVGQGPSSSYEQYF.

The V call is TRBV4-2, the J call TRBJ2-3; perhaps TRBD2 as D (5 bases). The CDR3 spans 15 residues. CDR1 LGHNA and CDR2 YNFKEQ come from the germline V gene. Trimming removed 0 bases from V and 6 bases from J, with 13 bases in between. The CDR3 DNA sequence: TGTGCCAGCAGCCAAGATGGTGGAGGATCCGATACGCAGTATTTT. This encodes CASSQDGGGSDTQYF.

The V call is TRBV2, the J call TRBJ2-1, with D tentatively TRBD2 (5 bases). The germline gives CDR1 SNHLY, CDR2 FYNNEI. The CDR3 totals 14 residues. V lost 5 bases, J lost 9 bases, and 17 bases lay in between. Here the CDR3 DNA reads TGTGCCAGCAGTCAAACCGGGATTATGGCTGAGCAGTTCTTC. As protein: CASSQTGIMAEQFF.